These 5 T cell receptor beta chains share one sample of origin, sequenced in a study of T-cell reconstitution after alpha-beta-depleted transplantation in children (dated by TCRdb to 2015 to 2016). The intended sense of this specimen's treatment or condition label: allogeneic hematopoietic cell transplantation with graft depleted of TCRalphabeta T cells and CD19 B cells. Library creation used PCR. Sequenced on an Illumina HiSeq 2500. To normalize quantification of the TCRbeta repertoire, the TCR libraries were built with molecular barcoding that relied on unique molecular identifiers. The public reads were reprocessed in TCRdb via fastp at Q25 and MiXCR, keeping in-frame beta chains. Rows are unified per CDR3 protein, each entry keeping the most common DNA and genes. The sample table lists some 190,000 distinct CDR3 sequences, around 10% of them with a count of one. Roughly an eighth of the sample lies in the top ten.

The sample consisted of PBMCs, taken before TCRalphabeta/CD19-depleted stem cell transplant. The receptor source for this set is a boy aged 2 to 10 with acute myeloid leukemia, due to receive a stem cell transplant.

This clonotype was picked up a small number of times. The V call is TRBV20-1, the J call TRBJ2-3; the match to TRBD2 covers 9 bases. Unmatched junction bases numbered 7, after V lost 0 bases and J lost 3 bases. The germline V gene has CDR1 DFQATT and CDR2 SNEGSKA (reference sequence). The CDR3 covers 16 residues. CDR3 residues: CSARDPTGLATDTQYF. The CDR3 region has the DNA TGCAGTGCTAGAGATCCGACGGGACTAGCTACAGATACGCAGTATTTT.

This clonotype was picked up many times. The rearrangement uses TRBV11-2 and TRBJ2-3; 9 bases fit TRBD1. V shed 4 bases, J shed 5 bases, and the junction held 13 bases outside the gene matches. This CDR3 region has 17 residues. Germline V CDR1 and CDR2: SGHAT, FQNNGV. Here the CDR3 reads CASSSRGQGPAGDTQYF. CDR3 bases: TGTGCCAGCAGCTCGAGGGGACAGGGTCCGGCCGGAGATACGCAGTATTTT.

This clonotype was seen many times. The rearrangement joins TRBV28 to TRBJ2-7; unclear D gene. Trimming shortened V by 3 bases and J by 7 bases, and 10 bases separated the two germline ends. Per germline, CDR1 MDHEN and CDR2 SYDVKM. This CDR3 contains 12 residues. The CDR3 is CASSFSLSEQYF. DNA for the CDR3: TGTGCCAGCAGTTTCTCCCTTTCGGAGCAGTACTTC.

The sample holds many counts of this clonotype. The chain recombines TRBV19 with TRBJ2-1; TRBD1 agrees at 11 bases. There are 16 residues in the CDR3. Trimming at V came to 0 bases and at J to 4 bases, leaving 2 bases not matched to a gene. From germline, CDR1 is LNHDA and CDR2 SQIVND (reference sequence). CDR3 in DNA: TGTGCCAGTAGTATAGAAGGGACAGGGGGATACAATGAGCAGTTCTTC. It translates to CASSIEGTGGYNEQFF.

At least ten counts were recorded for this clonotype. The CDR3 nucleotides read TGCGCCAGCAGCCCCACTAGCGGGGTGAACACCGGGGAGCTGTTTTTT. Its translation: CASSPTSGVNTGELFF. The genes are TRBV4-1 and TRBJ2-2; TRBD2 aligns across 10 bases. CDR3 length equals 16 residues. The germline V gene encodes CDR1 MGHRA and CDR2 YSYEKL. The ends lost 4 bases at V and 1 base at J; junction bases unmatched: 3.